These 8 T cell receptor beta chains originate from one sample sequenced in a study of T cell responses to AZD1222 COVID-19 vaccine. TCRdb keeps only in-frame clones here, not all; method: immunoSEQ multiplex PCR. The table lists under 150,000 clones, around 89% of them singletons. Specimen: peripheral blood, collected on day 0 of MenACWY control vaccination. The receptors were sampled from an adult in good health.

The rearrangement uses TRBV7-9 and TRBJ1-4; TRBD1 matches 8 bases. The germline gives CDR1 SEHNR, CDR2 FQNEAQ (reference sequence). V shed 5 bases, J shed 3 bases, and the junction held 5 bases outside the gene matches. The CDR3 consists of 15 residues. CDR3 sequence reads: CASSRDRGANEKLFF. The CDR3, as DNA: TGTGCCAGCAGCAGAGACAGGGGAGCTAATGAAAAACTGTTTTTT.

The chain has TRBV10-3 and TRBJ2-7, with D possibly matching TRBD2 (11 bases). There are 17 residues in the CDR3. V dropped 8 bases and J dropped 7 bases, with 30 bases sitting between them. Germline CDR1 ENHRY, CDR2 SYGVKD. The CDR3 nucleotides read TGTGCCATCGGAGGGGACAGGGGCGCGACTAGCGGGACTGAGCAGTACTTC. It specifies CAIGGDRGATSGTEQYF.

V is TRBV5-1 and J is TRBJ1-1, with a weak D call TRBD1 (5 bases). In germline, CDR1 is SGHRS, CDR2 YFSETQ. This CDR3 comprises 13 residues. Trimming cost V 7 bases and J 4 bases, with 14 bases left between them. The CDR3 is CASAGTGTTEAFF. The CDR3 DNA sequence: TGCGCCAGCGCGGGAACAGGTACCACTGAAGCTTTCTTT.

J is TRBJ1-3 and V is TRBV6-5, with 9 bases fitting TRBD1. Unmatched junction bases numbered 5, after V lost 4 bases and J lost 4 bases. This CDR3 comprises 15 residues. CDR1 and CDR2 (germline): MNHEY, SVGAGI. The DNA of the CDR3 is TGTGCCAGCAGTTGGGGACAGGGTCCCGGAAACACCATATATTTT. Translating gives CASSWGQGPGNTIYF.

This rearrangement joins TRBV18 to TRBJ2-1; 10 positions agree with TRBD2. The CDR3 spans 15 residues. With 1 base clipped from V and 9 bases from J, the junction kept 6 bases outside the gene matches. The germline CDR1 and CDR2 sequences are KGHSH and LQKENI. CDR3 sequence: CASSPREAGGGEQFF. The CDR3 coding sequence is TGTGCCAGCTCACCACGAGAAGCGGGAGGGGGTGAGCAGTTCTTC.

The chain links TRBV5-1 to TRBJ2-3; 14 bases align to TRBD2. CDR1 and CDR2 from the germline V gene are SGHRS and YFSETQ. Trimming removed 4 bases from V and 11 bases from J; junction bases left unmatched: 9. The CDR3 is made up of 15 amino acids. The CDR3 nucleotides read TGCGCCAGCAGCACCGACGGGACTAGCGGGAGTAGGCAGTATTTT. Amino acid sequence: CASSTDGTSGSRQYF.

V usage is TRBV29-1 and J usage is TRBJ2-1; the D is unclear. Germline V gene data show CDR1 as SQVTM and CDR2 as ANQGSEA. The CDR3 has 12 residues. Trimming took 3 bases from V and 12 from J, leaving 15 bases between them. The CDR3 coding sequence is TGCAGCGTTGAGGGCGGTACAATGATGCAGTTCTTC. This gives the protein CSVEGGTMMQFF.

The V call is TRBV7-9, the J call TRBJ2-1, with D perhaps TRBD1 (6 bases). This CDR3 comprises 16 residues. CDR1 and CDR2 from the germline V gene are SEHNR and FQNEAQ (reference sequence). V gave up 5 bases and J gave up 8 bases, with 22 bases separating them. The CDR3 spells CASSQRQATGYDEQFF. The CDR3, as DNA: TGTGCCAGCAGCCAGAGACAGGCCACTGGGTACGATGAGCAGTTCTTC.